The 15 T cell receptor beta chains reported below all come from one sample, sequenced in a study of shared clonotypes between healthy human individuals. Repertoires were generated with immunoSEQ multiplex PCR, while TCRdb's copy carries only in-frame clones and drops some. The profile shows 330,000 or so clones, approximately 74% of them singletons. Sequenced input: memory CD4+ T cells sorted from blood. Documented subset: CD45RA-negative fraction. Source of these receptors: a man aged 25 to 40 in good health.

The J gene is TRBJ2-1, the V gene TRBV28; 13 bases map to TRBD2. The J segment lost 4 bases and the V segment lost 6 bases, leaving 6 bases of the junction unmatched. Germline values: CDR1 MDHEN, CDR2 SYDVKM. The CDR3 is 16 amino acids. The CDR3 sequence: CASSPPGLAGYNEQFF. CDR3 nucleotides: TGTGCCAGCAGCCCACCGGGACTAGCGGGATACAATGAGCAGTTCTTC.

Details on this clone: Additional DNA sequences in this sample encode the identical CDR3. V is TRBV7-2 and J is TRBJ2-7, with 10 bases fitting TRBD2. J was trimmed by 2 bases and V by 0 bases; bases with no gene match: 4. CDR3 length: 16 residues. Germline CDR1 and CDR2: SGHTA and FQGNSA. CDR3 loop: CASSLATSGAPYEQYF. The CDR3 nucleotides are TGTGCCAGCAGCTTAGCTACTAGCGGGGCCCCCTACGAGCAGTACTTC.

This clone was detected once. The V and J genes are TRBV15 and TRBJ2-7; 8 bases align to TRBD1. Germline lookup yields CDR1 LNHNV and CDR2 YYDKDF (reference sequence). The CDR3 spans 14 residues. V lost 2 bases and J lost 3; bases outside the gene matches: 3. CDR3: CATSRRQGRYEQYF. CDR3 bases: TGTGCCACCAGCAGAAGACAGGGGCGCTACGAGCAGTACTTC.

V usage is TRBV30 and J usage is TRBJ2-1; 8 bases are a match to TRBD2. From germline, CDR1 is GTSNPN and CDR2 SVGIG (reference sequence). CDR3 length: 14 residues. After removal of 4 bases from V and 6 bases from J, the junction contained 8 bases not matched to a gene. The CDR3 DNA reads as TGTGCCTGGATCGGTAGCGGGAAAGGCAATGAGCAGTTCTTC. It encodes CAWIGSGKGNEQFF.

The chain joins TRBV27 to TRBJ1-2; TRBD1 might be the D (6 bases). Trimming removed 3 bases at V and 7 bases at J, with 18 bases between. The CDR3 totals 15 residues. Germline CDR1 MNHEY, CDR2 SMNVEV (reference sequence). The DNA of the CDR3 is TGTGCCAGCAGTTTCTATGTAGGGGGGAGAGGTGGCTACACCTTC. Translating it yields CASSFYVGGRGGYTF.

This rearrangement joins TRBV7-3 to TRBJ2-2; 7 nucleotides agree with TRBD1. The germline V gene has CDR1 SGHTA and CDR2 FQGTGA. The CDR3 loop spans 14 amino acids. V lost 5 bases and J lost 1; bases outside the gene matches: 1. DNA for the CDR3: TGTGCCAGCAGCCGGGACAGGAACACCGGGGAGCTGTTTTTT. Encoded protein: CASSRDRNTGELFF.

The gene calls are TRBV6-5 and TRBJ1-4; 10 nucleotides line up with TRBD1. The V gene's germline CDR1 is MNHEY and CDR2 SVGAGI. CDR3 size: 14 residues. V trimming: 6 bases; J trimming: 5 bases; junction bases outside the gene matches: 3. CDR3 bases: TGTGCCAGCAGAACGACAGGGGGCAATGAAAAACTGTTTTTT. Its translation: CASRTTGGNEKLFF.

The sample holds one count of this clone. The chain is built from TRBV6-1 and TRBJ1-5; unclear D gene. CDR3 size: 15 residues. V shed 2 bases and J shed 0 bases, with 8 bases lying between them. CDR1 and CDR2 from the germline V gene are MNHNS and SASEGT. The CDR3 is CASSELQISNQPQHF. The DNA for the CDR3 is TGTGCCAGCAGTGAACTCCAAATTAGCAATCAGCCCCAGCATTTT.

The chain links TRBV6-1 to TRBJ1-1; D gene uncertain. V lost 7 bases and J 0 bases, leaving 12 bases between the germline ends. In germline, CDR1 is MNHNS, CDR2 SASEGT. The CDR3 runs to 14 residues. The CDR3 here is CASTRSPMNTEAFF. In DNA, the CDR3 is TGTGCCAGCACACGGAGCCCCATGAACACTGAAGCTTTCTTT.

The gene calls are TRBV13 and TRBJ2-2; perhaps TRBD1 as D (6 bases). Per germline, CDR1 PRHDT and CDR2 FYEKMQ (reference sequence). Trimming shortened V by 2 bases and J by 7 bases, and 8 bases separated the two germline ends. The CDR3 is made up of 13 amino acids. The CDR3 bases are TGTGCCAGCAGCTTACAGGGGATCGGGGAGCTGTTTTTT. It encodes CASSLQGIGELFF.

The chain uses TRBV7-2 and TRBJ1-1, with TRBD1 identical over 10 bases. CDR1 and CDR2 from the germline V gene are SGHTA and FQGNSA. The V segment lost 4 bases and the J segment 4 bases; nucleotides outside the gene matches: 3. The CDR3 length is 14 residues. CDR3 sequence: CASSSRTGGTEAFF. The DNA of the CDR3 is TGTGCCAGCAGCTCGCGGACAGGGGGCACTGAAGCTTTCTTT.

The J gene is TRBJ1-1, the V gene TRBV13; 8 bases fit TRBD1. V dropped 5 bases and J dropped 2; count of bases not matched to a gene: 4. Germline CDR1 is PRHDT and CDR2 is FYEKMQ (reference sequence). The CDR3 is 14 residues long. The CDR3 reads CASSETGVNTEAFF. The CDR3 DNA is TGTGCCAGCAGCGAGACAGGGGTAAACACTGAAGCTTTCTTT.

The chain joins TRBV19 to TRBJ1-5, with a possible D match to TRBD1 (6 bases). Germline V gene data show CDR1 as LNHDA and CDR2 as SQIVND (reference sequence). The CDR3 has 15 residues. Trimming took off 3 bases at V and 5 bases at J, with 14 bases between the two ends. CDR3 region: CASSISRGVDQPQHF. DNA for the CDR3: TGTGCCAGTAGTATTAGCAGGGGAGTAGATCAGCCCCAGCATTTT. Looking up the rest from reference TRBV19 and TRBJ1-5 gives the full variable domain: DGGITQSPKYLFRKEGQNVTLSCEQNLNHDAMYWYRQDPGQGLRLIYYSQIVNDFQKGDIAEGYSVSREKKESFPLTVTSAQKNPTAFYLCASSISRGVDQPQHFGDGTRLSIL.

To note about this clone: In the same sample, other DNA sequences code for this CDR3. The V and J genes are TRBV2 and TRBJ1-5; D is possibly TRBD1 (5 bases). This CDR3 has 15 amino acids. V was trimmed by 1 base and J by 1 base, leaving 8 bases between them. Germline V gene lookup returns CDR1 SNHLY and CDR2 FYNNEI. CDR3 DNA: TGTGCCAGCAGTGAAGATGGGGGGAGCAATCAGCCCCAGCATTTT. Amino acid sequence: CASSEDGGSNQPQHF.

V gene TRBV28 combines with J gene TRBJ1-1; 8 bases match TRBD1. The CDR3 length is 14 residues. V lost 6 bases to trimming and J lost 3 bases; unmatched junction nucleotides: 6. CDR1 and CDR2 from the germline V gene are MDHEN and SYDVKM. For the CDR3, the DNA is TGTGCCAGCAGACCAGGGGGCCAAGACACTGAAGCTTTCTTT. This gives the protein CASRPGGQDTEAFF. The full variable domain, its missing parts supplied by reference TRBV28 and TRBJ1-1, is DVKVTQSSRYLVKRTGEKVFLECVQDMDHENMFWYRQDPGLGLRLIYFSYDVKMKEKGDIPEGYSVSREKKERFSLILESASTNQTSMYLCASRPGGQDTEAFFGQGTRLTVV.